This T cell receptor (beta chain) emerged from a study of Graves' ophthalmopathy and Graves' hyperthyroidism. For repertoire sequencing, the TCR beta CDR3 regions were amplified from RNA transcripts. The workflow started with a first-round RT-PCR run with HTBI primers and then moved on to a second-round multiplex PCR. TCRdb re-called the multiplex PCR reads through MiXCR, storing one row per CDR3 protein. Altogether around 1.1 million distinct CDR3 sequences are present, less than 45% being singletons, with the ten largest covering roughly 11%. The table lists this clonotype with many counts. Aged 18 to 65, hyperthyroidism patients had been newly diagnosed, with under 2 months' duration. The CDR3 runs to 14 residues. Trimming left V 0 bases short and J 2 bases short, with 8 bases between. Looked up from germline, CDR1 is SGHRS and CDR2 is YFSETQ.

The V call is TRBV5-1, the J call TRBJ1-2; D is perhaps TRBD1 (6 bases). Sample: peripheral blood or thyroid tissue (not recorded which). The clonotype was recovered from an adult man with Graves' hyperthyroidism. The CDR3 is CASSLAGQNYGYTF. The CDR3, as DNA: TGCGCCAGCAGCTTGGCCGGACAGAACTATGGCTACACCTTC. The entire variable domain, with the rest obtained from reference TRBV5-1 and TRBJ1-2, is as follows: KAGVTQTPRYLIKTRGQQVTLSCSPISGHRSVSWYQQTPGQGLQFLFEYFSETQRNKGNFPGRFSGRQFSNSRSEMNVSTLELGDSALYLCASSLAGQNYGYTFGSGTRLTVV.